This T cell receptor (beta chain) appears in the sequencing data of a study of shared clonotypes between healthy human individuals. There were no recent acute infections or vaccinations among the donors, who were healthy HIV-negative adults. This clone has a handful of counts. The data were produced by immunoSEQ multiplex PCR, yet TCRdb's version contains in-frame clones alone and is incomplete. The sample contains 2 million to 2.5 million clones, approximately 96% of which appear only once. The TCR sequence derives from a man aged 18-30 years in good health. The sequenced sample consisted of naive CD4+ T cells sorted from blood. Subset reported: CD45RA+ positively selected.

CDR3 sequence reads: CASSVGQVLHF. The CDR3 bases are TGTGCCAGCAGTGTAGGACAGGTCCTCCACTTT. V and J are TRBV2 and TRBJ1-6, with 7 bases aligning to TRBD1. The CDR3 covers 11 residues. CDR1 SNHLY and CDR2 FYNNEI come from the germline V gene. Losses at the gene ends were 4 bases for V and 15 bases for J; bases not matched to a gene: 3.